The clone carrying this TCR beta chain has only one observation. This specimen comes from a study of blood T cell repertoires in COVID-19. On the study more broadly: The origin of the acute and convalescent COVID-19 samples was the United States, Italy and Spain.

The germline V gene has CDR1 LGHDT and CDR2 YNNKEL (reference sequence). The CDR3 consists of 15 residues. Trimming cost V 4 bases and J 3 bases; bases outside gene matches: 2. Data came from immunoSEQ multiplex PCR; TCRdb stores just in-frame clones and leaves some out. The data hold about 29,000 clones, with approximately 81% observed a single time. This sequence joins TRBV3-1 (or the pseudogene TRBV3-2) and TRBJ2-2; 10 bases are shared with TRBD1. The sample taken for sequencing was peripheral blood. This receptor was obtained from an elderly man with active COVID-19. This CDR3 is CASSPGTGDTGELFF. The CDR3 nucleotides read TGTGCCAGCAGCCCCGGGACAGGGGACACCGGGGAGCTGTTTTTT.